This T cell receptor (beta chain) was obtained from a study of shared clonotypes between healthy human individuals. Generated by immunoSEQ multiplex PCR, the TCRdb table keeps only in-frame clones and is missing some. This sample has 550,000 to 700,000 clones, with 60% to 75% found just once. The clonotype originates from a woman aged 25 to 39 in good health. Sequenced sample: memory CD4+ T cells sorted from blood. Subset in this sample: CD45RA-negative fraction.

The CDR3 DNA is TGTGCCAGCTCAATGGACAGTTCGACTGAAGCTTTCTTT. The encoded protein is CASSMDSSTEAFF. This chain connects TRBV18 to TRBJ1-1; tentatively, D is TRBD1 (6 bases). Per germline, CDR1 KGHSH and CDR2 LQKENI. CDR3 length: 13 amino acids. V was clipped by 5 bases and J by 5 bases, with 12 bases between them. The full variable domain, in which reference TRBV18 and TRBJ1-1 provide the parts outside the CDR3, is NAGVMQNPRHLVRRRGQEARLRCSPMKGHSHVYWYRQLPEEGLKFMVYLQKENIIDESGMPKERFSAEFPKEGPSILRIQQVVRGDSAAYFCASSMDSSTEAFFGQGTRLTVV.